The clone carrying this T cell receptor (beta chain) has a count of ten or more. The library was built from about 400 ng RNA with molecular barcoded adaptors for alpha/delta and beta/gamma chains. TCRdb fed the reads into MiXCR, producing one record per CDR3 protein. The sample holds around 65,000 distinct CDR3 sequences; roughly 20% are singletons and the top ten take about a tenth. This sample was taken from a study of read filtering for tumor transcriptome and immune sequencing. Per the germline V gene, CDR1 is SQVTM and CDR2 is ANQGSEA. Between the trimmed V and J ends, which lost 5 bases and 13 bases, there was a span of 9 bases. The CDR3 sequence is 9 residues long.

The J gene is TRBJ2-1, the V gene TRBV29-1; D assignment may be TRBD1 or TRBD2 (5 bases each). The specimen was a population of CD138-negative cells sorted from bone marrow. This clonotype was obtained from a donor aged 40 or older with multiple myeloma. The CDR3 reads CSVRDPQFF. The CDR3 DNA sequence: TGCAGCGTTCGGGACCCTCAGTTCTTC.